Each of the 31 T cell receptor beta chains below was sequenced from the same sample in a study of tissue T cells after allogeneic stem cell transplantation. TCRdb's copy holds only in-frame clones and misses some; the assay was immunoSEQ multiplex PCR. This table has over 3,000 clones, more than 40% appearing once. Time point noted: mouse harvest day 14 after allogeneic transplant. Mouse grafts combined 10^7 T-cell-depleted bone marrow cells with 10^6 splenic CD5+ T cells. Sequenced: gut tissue. These receptor sequences come from a female BALB/c mouse given C57BL/6 T cells with graft-versus-host disease after an allogeneic hematopoietic cell transplant.

In regard to this clone: The genes are named according to mouse. The read finishes 1 residue shy of the CDR3 end, and the germline J gene is used to complete it. V is TRBV3 and J is TRBJ2-4, with TRBD2 matching 10 bases. CDR3 length: 13 residues. Germline CDR1 is SNHLY and CDR2 is FYNGKV (reference sequence). The trim removed 4 bases at V and 6 bases at J, leaving 1 base unmatched. The CDR3 bases that were read are TGTGCCAGCAGCTCGACTGGGGGGAACACCTTGTAC. It yields the protein CASSSTGGNTLY. The CDR3 in full is CASSSTGGNTLYF.

Regarding this clone: Gene and germline names: mouse. The CDR3 sequence: CASRYSLSNERLFF. CDR3 bases read: TGTGCCAGCAGGTACAGTCTTTCCAACGAAAGATTATTT. The chain couples TRBV26 to TRBJ1-4; D is unclear. The read gets to within 1 residue of the CDR3 end, and the germline J gene fills in the rest. Trimming took 6 bases from V and 0 from J, leaving 8 bases between them. Germline CDR1 is KGHPV and CDR2 is FQNQEV (reference sequence). This CDR3 has 14 residues.

With respect to this clone: Gene labels here are mouse ones. The read finishes 1 residue shy of the CDR3 end, and the germline J gene is used to complete it. The V call is TRBV16, the J call TRBJ2-1; 10 bases line up with TRBD2. CDR1 and CDR2 from the germline V gene are SGHSA and FRNQAP. The V segment lost 5 bases and the J segment 5 bases; nucleotides outside the gene matches: 6. The CDR3 loop spans 15 amino acids. The CDR3 loop reads CASSPTGGGDAEQFF. CDR3 bases read: TGTGCAAGCAGCCCTACTGGGGGGGGAGATGCTGAGCAGTTC.

This clone was observed a handful of times. The germline and genes are mouse ones. The read falls 1 residue short of the CDR3 end, and the missing part is taken from the germline J gene. This chain uses TRBV29 with TRBJ1-2, with TRBD1 matching over 9 bases. Germline V lookup: CDR1 MSHET, CDR2 SYDVDS. Losses at the gene ends were 4 bases for V and 0 bases for J; bases not matched to a gene: 0. This CDR3 has 14 residues. This chain's CDR3 is CASSWDRANSDYTF. The sequenced CDR3 bases are TGTGCTAGCAGTTGGGACAGGGCAAACTCCGACTACACC.

Remarks on this clone: Gene names and germline refer to mouse. Coverage ceases 1 residue before the CDR3 finishes, and the germline J gene fills in the end. The chain recombines TRBV5 with TRBJ1-4, with 8 bases that match TRBD1. The V gene's germline CDR1 is LGHNA and CDR2 YNLKQL (reference sequence). J gave up 3 bases and V 1 base, and 7 bases lay outside the gene matches. This CDR3 is built from 17 residues. CDR3 DNA, as far as it was read: TGTGCCAGCAGCCAAGGGGGCAGGACAGGGCCCAACGAAAGATTATTT. Amino acid sequence: CASSQGGRTGPNERLF. The whole CDR3 region reads CASSQGGRTGPNERLFF.

Concerning this clone: Gene names follow the mouse nomenclature. The read halts 1 residue ahead of the CDR3 end, with the missing end drawn from the germline J gene. V and J are TRBV12-1 and TRBJ2-7; 7 bases fit TRBD1. The CDR3 contains 13 residues. CDR1 and CDR2 from the germline V gene are SGHSN and HYEKVE. V trimming: 6 bases; J trimming: 4 bases; junction bases outside the gene matches: 8. CDR3 region: CASSLGTVYEQYF. The DNA read from the CDR3 is TGTGCCAGCAGTCTCGGGACAGTATATGAACAGTAC.

In its sample, this clone was seen a few times. Gene names are the mouse ones. Read data end 1 residue before the CDR3 end; the end is taken from the germline J gene. V gene TRBV14 combines with J gene TRBJ2-7, with 7 bases that match TRBD1. This CDR3 has 14 residues. The V gene's germline CDR1 is SGHDT and CDR2 FRDEAV. V lost 4 bases and J lost 0; bases outside the gene matches: 4. The CDR3 sequence: CASSLQGSSYEQYF. Incomplete CDR3 DNA: TGTGCCAGCAGTCTACAGGGGAGCTCCTATGAACAGTAC.

This clone is classed as large. Gene and germline names: mouse. The read falls 1 residue short of the CDR3 end, and the missing part is taken from the germline J gene. This chain connects TRBV17 to TRBJ2-1, with TRBD1 matching 7 bases. The CDR3 is made up of 13 amino acids. Germline CDR1 is MNHDT and CDR2 is YYDKIL. J lost 3 bases, V lost 6 bases, and 2 bases had no gene match. Partial CDR3 DNA: TGTGCTAGCAGCTGGGACAGCTATGCTGAGCAGTTC. As protein: CASSWDSYAEQF. In full, the CDR3 is CASSWDSYAEQFF. Supplemented by reference TRBV17 and TRBJ2-1, the full variable domain reads DTTVKQNPRYKLARVGKPVNLICSQTMNHDTMYWYQKKPNQAPKLLLFYYDKILNREADTFEKFQSSRPNNSFCSLYIGSAGLEYSAMYLCASSWDSYAEQFFGPGTRLTVL.

This clone is labeled medium-sized. Gene and germline names: mouse. The missing CDR3 end, 1 residue past where the read stops, is filled in from the germline J gene. This chain joins TRBV3 and TRBJ2-7; 7 positions match TRBD1. Looked up from germline, CDR1 is SNHLY and CDR2 is FYNGKV (reference sequence). This CDR3 has 14 residues. J lost 4 bases, V lost 1 base, and 4 bases had no gene match. CDR3 sequence: CASSLDRRGYEQYF. Incomplete CDR3 DNA: TGTGCCAGCAGCTTAGATCGCAGGGGGTATGAACAGTAC.

Regarding this clone: Mouse germline and gene names are used. Read data end 1 residue before the CDR3 end; the end is taken from the germline J gene. The chain has TRBV3 and TRBJ2-2; 7 nucleotides align to TRBD2. This CDR3 has 14 amino acids. V shed 5 bases, J shed 4 bases, and the junction held 4 bases outside the gene matches. Germline loops: CDR1 SNHLY, CDR2 FYNGKV (reference sequence). The CDR3 loop is CASSRGGVTGQLYF. The sequenced part of the CDR3 DNA is TGTGCCAGCAGCCGGGGGGGGGTCACCGGGCAGCTCTAC.

For this clone: Genes and germline come from the mouse. The CDR3 end lies 1 residue beyond the end of the read and is filled in from the germline J gene. The V gene is TRBV3, the J gene TRBJ2-5, with a tentative D call TRBD2 (6 bases). The CDR3 is made up of 13 amino acids. The germline CDR1 and CDR2 sequences are SNHLY and FYNGKV (reference sequence). V gave up 6 bases and J gave up 1 base, with 8 bases separating them. CDR3 residues: CASRSGDQDTQYF. The CDR3 DNA, read in part, is TGTGCCAGCAGGTCTGGGGACCAAGACACCCAGTAC.

In the case of this clone: Mouse gene names and germline throughout. The read comes to an end 1 residue before the CDR3 does, leaving the germline J gene to fill in the end. This rearrangement joins TRBV3 to TRBJ1-3; perhaps TRBD1 as D (6 bases). Between the trimmed V and J ends, which lost 4 bases and 0 bases, there was a span of 7 bases. The germline CDR1 and CDR2 sequences are SNHLY and FYNGKV (reference sequence). This CDR3 has 14 residues. The CDR3: CASSSRGSGNTLYF. The CDR3 bases that were read are TGTGCCAGCAGCTCCAGGGGTTCTGGAAATACGCTCTAT.

On this clone itself: Mouse gene names apply. The read ends 1 residue shy of where the CDR3 ends; the end is completed using the germline J gene. This chain uses TRBV29 with TRBJ2-5; D is unclear. Germline values: CDR1 MSHET, CDR2 SYDVDS. This CDR3 spans 14 amino acids. The V end lost 5 bases, the J end lost 0 bases, and 9 bases lay between the germline ends. The CDR3 reads CASSGPFNQDTQYF. The part of the CDR3 DNA that was read is TGTGCTAGCAGTGGGCCATTTAACCAAGACACCCAGTAC.

This clone was counted only a few times. A single base separates this from a much larger clone, so it may be a read error. The genes are named according to mouse. With the read ending 1 residue before the CDR3 end, the germline J gene is used to fill in that end. The chain combines TRBV26 with TRBJ2-7; TRBD1 aligns across 7 bases. The CDR3 length is 11 residues. Germline trimming cut 8 bases from V and 5 bases from J; bases unmatched to any gene: 3. CDR1 KGHPV and CDR2 FQNQEV come from the germline V gene (reference sequence). Partial CDR3 DNA: TGTGCCAGCGGCCAGGGGGATGAACAGTAC. This encodes CASGQGDEQY. In full, the CDR3 reads CASGQGDEQYF.

A remark on this clone: The listed genes are named as in mouse. The read terminates 1 residue before the CDR3 end, so the remaining end is supplied by the germline J gene. The chain uses TRBV5 and TRBJ2-1, with a tentative D call TRBD2 (5 bases). Trimming removed 4 bases at V and 0 bases at J, with 7 bases between. The CDR3 contains 14 residues. The germline gives CDR1 LGHNA, CDR2 YNLKQL (reference sequence). The CDR3: CASSPGYNYAEQFF. Partial CDR3 DNA: TGTGCCAGCAGCCCTGGGTATAACTATGCTGAGCAGTTC.

This clone was observed a few times. The genes and germline here are from mouse. The DNA ends 1 residue before the CDR3 does, and the rest of the CDR3 is filled in from the germline J gene. The chain carries TRBV26 and TRBJ2-1, with 8 positions matching TRBD2. V dropped 2 bases and J dropped 5; count of bases not matched to a gene: 2. Looked up from germline, CDR1 is KGHPV and CDR2 is FQNQEV (reference sequence). This CDR3 spans 14 amino acids. The CDR3 here is CASSLNWGNAEQFF. CDR3 bases read: TGTGCCAGCAGTCTGAACTGGGGGAATGCTGAGCAGTTC.

The table lists this clone with a count of one. Gene names and germline match the mouse. The CDR3 end lies 1 residue beyond the end of the read and is filled in from the germline J gene. The chain is built from TRBV26 and TRBJ1-6; D unresolved. TRBJ1-6 is given ORF status, its function remaining uncertain. The CDR3 has 14 residues. Trimming stripped 4 bases from V and 3 bases from J, with 7 bases between. Germline V gene sequence: CDR1 KGHPV, CDR2 FQNQEV (reference sequence). The CDR3 sequence is CASSPDGYNSPLYF. The sequenced CDR3 bases are TGTGCCAGCAGTCCGGACGGCTATAATTCGCCCCTCTAC.

As regards this clone: Any gene name here is a mouse gene name. The read is 1 residue too short to cover the CDR3 end, so that end is filled in from the germline J gene. This chain links TRBV26 with TRBJ2-7, with 8 bases fitting TRBD1. CDR3 size: 14 residues. V dropped 2 bases and J dropped 2; count of bases not matched to a gene: 2. Germline assignment: CDR1 KGHPV and CDR2 FQNQEV (reference sequence). CDR3 DNA (partial): TGTGCCAGCAGTCTGGGACAGGGAACCTATGAACAGTAC. It yields the protein CASSLGQGTYEQY. The CDR3 as a whole reads CASSLGQGTYEQYF.

Regarding this clone: All gene names here are mouse names. From the germline J gene comes the end of the CDR3, since the read stops 1 residue before it. The chain has TRBV26 and TRBJ1-1; D remains ambiguous. CDR1 is KGHPV and CDR2 is FQNQEV in the germline V gene (reference sequence). V was pared by 0 bases and J by 0 bases, with 5 bases between. The CDR3 is 14 residues long. The part of the CDR3 DNA that was read is TGTGCCAGCAGTCTGTCGGCTGCAAACACAGAAGTCTTC. The encoded protein is CASSLSAANTEVF. In full, the CDR3 is CASSLSAANTEVFF.

This clone was observed a few times. The gene names given are mouse names. The CDR3 extends 1 residue past the end of the read, so its final part is completed from the germline J gene. The chain links TRBV26 to TRBJ1-3, with 7 bases matching TRBD1. This CDR3 comprises 14 residues. J was trimmed by 3 bases and V by 4 bases; bases with no gene match: 3. The germline V gene has CDR1 KGHPV and CDR2 FQNQEV (reference sequence). This chain's CDR3 is CASSPTGVGNTLYF. The CDR3 DNA, read in part, is TGTGCCAGCAGTCCTACAGGGGTTGGAAATACGCTCTAT.

Concerning this clone: Genes and germline are mouse. The read stops 1 residue short of the end of the CDR3; the missing end is completed from the germline J gene. The rearrangement links TRBV1 to TRBJ1-1, with D possibly being TRBD1 (5 bases). The CDR3 sequence is 13 residues long. V lost 5 bases and J 0 bases, leaving 7 bases between the germline ends. Germline-derived CDR1 and CDR2 are NSQYPW and LRSPGD (reference sequence). Incomplete CDR3 DNA: TGCACCTGCAGTCCGGGACAGAACACAGAAGTCTTC. Its protein is CTCSPGQNTEVF. The CDR3 as a whole reads CTCSPGQNTEVFF.

Concerning this clone: All gene names here are mouse names. The read stops 1 residue short of the end of the CDR3; the missing end is completed from the germline J gene. The V and J genes are TRBV26 and TRBJ1-6; D is possibly TRBD1 (5 bases). TRBJ1-6 is placed among ORFs of uncertain function. This CDR3 is built from 14 residues. In germline, CDR1 is KGHPV, CDR2 FQNQEV (reference sequence). Trimming pared 2 bases from V and 7 bases from J, leaving 9 bases between. CDR3 residues: CASSLQGGNSPLYF. The part of the CDR3 DNA that was read is TGTGCCAGCAGTCTGCAGGGAGGGAATTCGCCCCTCTAC.

This clone is medium-sized (0.01 to 0.1%). Gene names are mouse gene names. The read comes to an end 1 residue before the CDR3 does, leaving the germline J gene to fill in the end. The chain employs TRBV4 and TRBJ2-5; 8 bases map to TRBD2. Germline CDR1 reads LGHDT; CDR2 reads YNNKQL (reference sequence). Trimming took 4 bases from V and 3 from J; bases not matched to a gene: 3. The CDR3 totals 14 residues. Partial CDR3 DNA: TGTGCCAGCAGCTCGACTGGGGCTCAAGACACCCAGTAC. As protein: CASSSTGAQDTQY. The whole CDR3 protein is CASSSTGAQDTQYF.

To note about this clone: The genes and germline here are from mouse. The CDR3 is cut off 1 residue early in the read; its end comes from the germline J gene. The rearrangement uses TRBV23 and TRBJ2-7; the table gives TRBD2 as D, unverified against the DNA. The CDR3 is 15 residues long. Germline V CDR1 and CDR2: KGHTA, FQNQQP. This chain's CDR3 is CSSSTDWGYSYEQYF. The part of the CDR3 DNA that was read is TGCTCCAGCAGCACGGACTGGGGGTACTCCTATGAACAGTAC.

With respect to this clone: The gene names here belong to mouse. The CDR3 is cut off 1 residue early in the read; its end comes from the germline J gene. V is TRBV5 and J is TRBJ1-2; the D gene is possibly TRBD1 (5 bases). The V gene lost 0 bases and the J gene lost 0 bases, with 8 bases spanning the gap. The germline gives CDR1 LGHNA, CDR2 YNLKQL (reference sequence). The CDR3 runs to 15 residues. The part of the CDR3 DNA that was read is TGTGCCAGCAGCCAAGATCCGGGGGCAAACTCCGACTACACC. Amino acid sequence: CASSQDPGANSDYT. From start to end, the CDR3 is CASSQDPGANSDYTF.

Details on this clone: Mouse gene names and germline throughout. The read stops 1 residue short of the end of the CDR3; the missing end is completed from the germline J gene. The chain has TRBV13-1 and TRBJ2-1; 12 bases align to TRBD1. Germline assignment: CDR1 NSHNY and CDR2 SYGAGN. Trimming took 3 bases from V and 5 from J; bases not matched to a gene: 0. The CDR3 sequence is 14 residues long. The CDR3 bases that were read are TGTGCCAGCAGTGGGGACAGGGGGCATGCTGAGCAGTTC. Translating gives CASSGDRGHAEQF. The entire CDR3 reads CASSGDRGHAEQFF.

Comments on this clone: Gene labels here are mouse ones. Read coverage stops 1 residue before the CDR3 terminus; the germline J gene supplies the remainder. The chain is built from TRBV5 and TRBJ1-1, with a tentative D call TRBD1 (6 bases). Per germline, CDR1 LGHNA and CDR2 YNLKQL (reference sequence). With 4 bases removed from V and 4 bases from J, the gap between germline ends came to 13 bases. The CDR3 extends over 14 amino acids. CDR3 DNA, as far as it was read: TGTGCCAGCAGCCCTCAGGGAGGGGGCACAGAAGTCTTC. Amino acid sequence: CASSPQGGGTEVF. The CDR3 reads in full as CASSPQGGGTEVFF.

This clone turned up a few times. Gene names refer to mouse genes. The read terminates 1 residue ahead of where the CDR3 ends, so the germline J gene completes it. The chain has TRBV12-1 and TRBJ1-3, with a possible D match to TRBD1 (5 bases). Germline CDR1 reads SGHSN; CDR2 reads HYEKVE. The CDR3 is made up of 15 amino acids. V was cut by 0 bases and J by 0 bases, with 8 bases left in between. CDR3 residues: CASSLLQVSGNTLYF. The sequenced CDR3 bases are TGTGCCAGCTCTCTCCTACAGGTTTCTGGAAATACGCTCTAT.

This clone has just a few counts. Mouse names are used for the genes. The observed sequence ends 1 residue before the CDR3 terminus, with the missing tail filled in from the germline J gene. This chain links TRBV23 with TRBJ2-1; TRBD2 was called by the table and not checked on the DNA. Germline V gene sequence: CDR1 KGHTA, CDR2 FQNQQP. The CDR3 contains 14 residues. CDR3 in amino acids: CSSTPLGGYAEQFF. The sequenced CDR3 bases are TGCTCCAGCACTCCACTGGGGGGCTATGCTGAGCAGTTC.

A remark on this clone: Gene names are mouse gene names. The missing CDR3 end, 1 residue past where the read stops, is filled in from the germline J gene. The chain recombines TRBV16 with TRBJ2-5; possible D gene TRBD1, 6 bases. Trimming pared 5 bases from V and 5 bases from J, leaving 14 bases between. CDR1 and CDR2 from the germline V gene are SGHSA and FRNQAP. This CDR3 spans 14 amino acids. CDR3 in amino acids: CASSLQGAGDTQYF. The DNA read from the CDR3 is TGTGCAAGCAGCCTACAGGGAGCGGGAGACACCCAGTAC.

Turning to this clone: All gene names here are mouse names. Read sequence stops 1 residue before the CDR3 end, and the germline J gene provides the missing end. The chain carries TRBV3 and TRBJ1-2; TRBD1 is a possible D gene (6 bases). The CDR3 is 16 amino acids. V was cut by 0 bases and J by 4 bases, with 15 bases left in between. In germline, CDR1 is SNHLY, CDR2 FYNGKV (reference sequence). The CDR3 bases that were read are TGTGCCAGCAGCTTAGCGCCGACAGGAGGGGGCTCCGACTACACC. Its translation: CASSLAPTGGGSDYT. The complete CDR3 sequence is CASSLAPTGGGSDYTF.